The 22 T cell receptor beta chains listed next were all sequenced from one sample in a study of immune cell composition in non-small cell lung cancer. Normal lung was sampled as far from the tumour as possible, at least 3 cm. The data were produced by immunoSEQ multiplex PCR, yet TCRdb's version contains in-frame clones alone and is incomplete. The sample contains some 4,500 clones, about 72% of which appear only once. Sequencing was performed on non-adjacent lung tissue. Receptors were obtained from a human donor with non-small cell lung cancer.

The chain links TRBV4-2 to TRBJ1-1; D remains unclear. Per germline, CDR1 LGHNA and CDR2 YNFKEQ. V was trimmed by 0 bases and J by 10 bases, leaving 18 bases between them. CDR3 length: 15 residues. The CDR3 DNA sequence: TGTGCCAGCAGCCAAGAGGATCTCGGACGCCTGCCAGCTTTCTTT. Residues: CASSQEDLGRLPAFF.

This sequence joins TRBV6-9 and TRBJ1-2; D may be TRBD1 (6 bases). In germline, CDR1 is MNHGY, CDR2 SVAAGI. V was cut by 5 bases and J by 8 bases, with 18 bases left in between. This CDR3 is 14 amino acids long. DNA for the CDR3: TGTGCCAGCAGTAAGGGACGGGGGGCGGGAGGCTACACCTTC. This encodes CASSKGRGAGGYTF.

V and J are TRBV9 and TRBJ2-1; TRBD2 matches 8 bases. V gave up 1 base and J gave up 8 bases; unmatched junction bases: 8. The CDR3 runs to 15 residues. Germline values: CDR1 SGDLS, CDR2 YYNGEE. The CDR3 DNA sequence: TGTGCCAGCAGCGTAATAGCGGGGTTTAGCGATGAGCAGTTCTTC. Amino acid sequence: CASSVIAGFSDEQFF. The complete variable domain, with remaining parts taken from reference TRBV9 and TRBJ2-1, reads DSGVTQTPKHLITATGQRVTLRCSPRSGDLSVYWYQQSLDQGLQFLIQYYNGEERAKGNILERFSAQQFPDLHSELNLSSLELGDSALYFCASSVIAGFSDEQFFGPGTRLTVL.

This clone came up a few times. The V gene is TRBV6-5, the J gene TRBJ1-4; the D gene is possibly TRBD1 (6 bases). This CDR3 comprises 14 residues. The V end was cut by 4 bases, the J end by 3 bases, with 9 bases between. From germline, CDR1 is MNHEY and CDR2 SVGAGI. The CDR3 coding sequence is TGTGCCAGCAGTTCCCGGACAGCTAATGAAAAACTGTTTTTT. Amino acid sequence: CASSSRTANEKLFF.

The rearrangement uses TRBV28 and TRBJ1-1; 8 bases align to TRBD1. CDR3 size: 14 residues. Germline V lookup: CDR1 MDHEN, CDR2 SYDVKM. The junction had 8 bases not matched to a gene; V was cut back by 7 bases and J by 4 bases. The CDR3 nucleotides are TGTGCCAGCACAAGGAGAACAGGGGGCACTGAAGCTTTCTTT. Its translation is CASTRRTGGTEAFF. Complete variable domain (other parts from reference TRBV28 and TRBJ1-1): DVKVTQSSRYLVKRTGEKVFLECVQDMDHENMFWYRQDPGLGLRLIYFSYDVKMKEKGDIPEGYSVSREKKERFSLILESASTNQTSMYLCASTRRTGGTEAFFGQGTRLTVV.

The rearrangement uses TRBV4-1 and TRBJ1-6; D perhaps matches TRBD1 (6 bases). This CDR3 contains 15 residues. V lost 1 base and J 5 bases, leaving 9 bases between the germline ends. Germline V gene data show CDR1 as MGHRA and CDR2 as YSYEKL. The CDR3 loop reads CASSQVRTDNSPLHF. The CDR3 DNA reads as TGCGCCAGCAGCCAAGTCCGGACAGATAATTCACCCCTCCACTTT.

Concerning this clone itself: A read error may account for a junction end that differs from germline. The chain links TRBV7-3 to TRBJ1-2, with 10 bases that match TRBD1. Per the germline V gene, CDR1 is SGHTA and CDR2 is FQGTGA. The CDR3 length is 13 residues. The CDR3 region has the DNA TGTGCCAGCAGCGGAGAATTGACAGGGGGCCAGGTCTTC. Translated, it gives CASSGELTGGQVF.

This chain links TRBV6-5 with TRBJ2-5; D perhaps matches TRBD2 (6 bases). The CDR3 spans 12 residues. Trimming took off 6 bases at V and 9 bases at J, with 14 bases between the two ends. Germline values: CDR1 MNHEY, CDR2 SVGAGI. The CDR3 spells CASRSGRGAQYF. The CDR3 DNA follows: TGTGCCAGCAGGTCCGGGAGAGGGGCCCAGTACTTC.

J is TRBJ2-5 and V is TRBV7-9; D call uncertain. Germline assignment: CDR1 SEHNR and CDR2 FQNEAQ (reference sequence). Trimming removed 2 bases at V and 0 bases at J, with 7 bases between. The CDR3 spans 14 residues. CDR3 DNA sequence: TGTGCCAGCAGCTTAACGGCAGACCAAGAGACCCAGTACTTC. Its translation: CASSLTADQETQYF.

The chain links TRBV19 to TRBJ2-6; the match to TRBD1 covers 10 bases. Losses at the gene ends were 4 bases for V and 2 bases for J; bases not matched to a gene: 5. The CDR3 extends over 17 amino acids. CDR1 and CDR2 from the germline V gene are LNHDA and SQIVND (reference sequence). CDR3 sequence (DNA): TGTGCCAGTAGTACCCAAGGACAGGGGGCTGGGGCCAACGTCCTGACTTTC. This gives the protein CASSTQGQGAGANVLTF. The full variable domain, with the rest looked up from reference TRBV19 and TRBJ2-6, is DGGITQSPKYLFRKEGQNVTLSCEQNLNHDAMYWYRQDPGQGLRLIYYSQIVNDFQKGDIAEGYSVSREKKESFPLTVTSAQKNPTAFYLCASSTQGQGAGANVLTFGAGSRLTVL.

On this clone: One junction end disagrees with the germline gene, perhaps due to a read error. The chain joins TRBV5-4 to TRBJ2-2; tentative D call: TRBD1 (7 bases). This CDR3 comprises 15 residues. CDR1 and CDR2 from the germline V gene are SGHNT and YYREEE (reference sequence). In DNA, the CDR3 is TGCGCCAGCAGCCGCGGGGACAGCCGGACCGGGGAGCTGTTTTTT. It codes for CASSRGDSRTGELFF.

About this clone: One end of the junction does not line up with germline, which may come from a read error. The chain couples TRBV4-3 to TRBJ2-1, with TRBD1 as a possible D gene (5 bases). The germline V gene encodes CDR1 LGHNA and CDR2 YSLEER. This CDR3 is 15 amino acids long. CDR3 nucleotides: TGCGCCAACAGCCAAGGGGCCCCTGGCCAAAATGAGCAGTTCTTC. This encodes CANSQGAPGQNEQFF.

This clone was observed once. The V call is TRBV18, the J call TRBJ1-2; D is unclear. The CDR3 is made up of 15 amino acids. Per the germline V gene, CDR1 is KGHSH and CDR2 is LQKENI. Trimming removed 0 bases from V and 0 bases from J, with 8 bases in between. CDR3 coding DNA: TGTGCCAGCTCACCACCAAATACCCCTAACTATGGCTACACCTTC. It codes for CASSPPNTPNYGYTF.

This sequence joins TRBV7-8 and TRBJ2-5, with TRBD2 matching over 9 bases. V gave up 1 base and J gave up 1 base; unmatched junction bases: 4. Germline CDR1 reads SGHVS; CDR2 reads FQNEAQ. The CDR3 consists of 16 residues. The CDR3 sequence: CASSLGPAGGQETQYF. CDR3 nucleotide sequence: TGTGCCAGCAGCTTAGGCCCAGCGGGGGGCCAAGAGACCCAGTACTTC. Looking up the rest from reference TRBV7-8 and TRBJ2-5 gives the full variable domain: GAGVSQSPRYKVAKRGQDVALRCDPISGHVSLFWYQQALGQGPEFLTYFQNEAQLDKSGLPSDRFFAERPEGSVSTLKIQRTQQEDSAVYLCASSLGPAGGQETQYFGPGTRLLVL.

The V and J genes are TRBV9 and TRBJ2-5, with TRBD2 matching 9 bases. V shed 0 bases, J shed 5 bases, and the junction held 8 bases outside the gene matches. Germline CDR1 is SGDLS and CDR2 is YYNGEE. The CDR3 contains 16 residues. CDR3 residues: CASSVDKRGAGETQYF. As DNA, the CDR3 is TGTGCCAGCAGCGTAGACAAGCGGGGGGCCGGTGAGACCCAGTACTTC.

The CDR3 spells CASSLVVGAAYEQYF. Written as DNA, the CDR3 is TGCGCCAGCAGCTTGGTTGTGGGGGCCGCCTACGAGCAGTACTTC. The chain carries TRBV5-1 and TRBJ2-7; TRBD1 might be the D (6 bases). From germline, CDR1 is SGHRS and CDR2 YFSETQ. The length of the CDR3 is 15 residues. Trimming took off 0 bases at V and 2 bases at J, with 12 bases between the two ends.

The chain links TRBV6-6 to TRBJ2-2; 7 nucleotides align to TRBD1. J lost 2 bases, V lost 5 bases, and 5 bases had no gene match. Germline values: CDR1 MNHNY, CDR2 SVGAGI (reference sequence). The CDR3 length is 15 residues. The CDR3 is CASSLGTANTGELFF. CDR3 DNA: TGTGCCAGCAGTCTGGGGACAGCCAACACCGGGGAGCTGTTTTTT.

The chain employs TRBV7-6 and TRBJ1-3, with 11 bases that match TRBD1. The CDR3 sequence is 17 residues long. Trimming took 5 bases from V and 7 from J; bases not matched to a gene: 13. The germline V gene has CDR1 SGHVS and CDR2 FNYEAQ. In nucleotides, the CDR3 is TGTGCCAGCAGCCTCTTCATGAGGACAGGGGGCCCGAACACCATATATTTT. This codes for CASSLFMRTGGPNTIYF.

The V and J genes are TRBV11-2 and TRBJ2-3; 15 positions agree with TRBD2. Germline V CDR1 and CDR2: SGHAT, FQNNGV. With V trimmed by 6 bases and J by 2 bases, 6 bases remained unmatched. The length of the CDR3 is 17 residues. The CDR3 protein is CASSHGTSGGHTDTQYF. The CDR3 nucleotides read TGTGCCAGCAGTCACGGGACTAGCGGGGGGCACACAGATACGCAGTATTTT.

The chain joins TRBV6-1 to TRBJ2-3, with D possibly matching TRBD1 (5 bases). Looked up from germline, CDR1 is MNHNS and CDR2 is SASEGT. The CDR3 extends over 13 amino acids. Deletions cut 4 bases from V and 6 bases from J, with 11 bases between. The DNA for the CDR3 is TGTGCCAGCAGTGCATCCAGGGCCGATACGCAGTATTTT. Its protein is CASSASRADTQYF.

This clone has a single count. The chain carries TRBV5-5 and TRBJ2-7; 8 nucleotides match TRBD2. The V gene end was trimmed by 1 base and the J gene end by 5 bases; junction bases not matched to a gene: 5. CDR3 size: 14 residues. Germline-derived CDR1 and CDR2 are SGHKS and YYEKEE (reference sequence). The CDR3 region has the DNA TGTGCCAGCAGCTTGCTTTTGCGGGGGGACGAGCAGTACTTC. This encodes CASSLLLRGDEQYF.

The chain has TRBV7-9 and TRBJ2-3; 12 positions agree with TRBD2. CDR1 and CDR2 (germline): SEHNR, FQNEAQ (reference sequence). V gave up 4 bases and J gave up 0 bases; unmatched junction bases: 5. This CDR3 region has 17 residues. Written as DNA, the CDR3 is TGTGCCAGCAGCTCACCTAGCGGGGGGGAGAGCACAGATACGCAGTATTTT. It yields the protein CASSSPSGGESTDTQYF.